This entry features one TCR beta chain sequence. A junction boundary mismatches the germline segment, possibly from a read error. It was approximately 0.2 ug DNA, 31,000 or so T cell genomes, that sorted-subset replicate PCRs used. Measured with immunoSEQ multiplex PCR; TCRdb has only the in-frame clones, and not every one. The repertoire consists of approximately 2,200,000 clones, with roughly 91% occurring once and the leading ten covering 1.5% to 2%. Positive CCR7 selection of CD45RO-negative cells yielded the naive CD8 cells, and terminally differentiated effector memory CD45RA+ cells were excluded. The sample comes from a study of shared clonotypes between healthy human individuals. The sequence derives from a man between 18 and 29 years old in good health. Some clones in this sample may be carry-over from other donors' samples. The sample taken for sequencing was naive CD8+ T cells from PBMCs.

The CDR3 bases are TGTGCCAGCACCAACTACCGCCAGATGCACTTC. Translating it yields CASTNYRQMHF. This rearrangement joins TRBV27 to TRBJ2-7; no clear D. This CDR3 has 11 residues. Per the germline V gene, CDR1 is MNHEY and CDR2 is SMNVEV (reference sequence).